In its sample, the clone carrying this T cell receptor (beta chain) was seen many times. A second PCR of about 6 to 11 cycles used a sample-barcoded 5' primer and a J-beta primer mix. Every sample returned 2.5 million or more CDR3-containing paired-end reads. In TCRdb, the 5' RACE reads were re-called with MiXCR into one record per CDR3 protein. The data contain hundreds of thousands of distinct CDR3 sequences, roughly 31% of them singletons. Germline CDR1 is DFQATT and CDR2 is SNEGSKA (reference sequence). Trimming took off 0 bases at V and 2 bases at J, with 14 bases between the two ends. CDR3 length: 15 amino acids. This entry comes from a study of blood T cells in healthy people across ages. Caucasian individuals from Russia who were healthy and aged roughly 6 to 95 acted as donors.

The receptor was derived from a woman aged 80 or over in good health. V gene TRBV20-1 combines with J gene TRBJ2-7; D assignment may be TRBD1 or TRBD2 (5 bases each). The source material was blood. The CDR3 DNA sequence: TGCAGTGCTAGAGATCCTGGGACCGGAGCCTACGAGCAGTACTTC. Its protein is CSARDPGTGAYEQYF.